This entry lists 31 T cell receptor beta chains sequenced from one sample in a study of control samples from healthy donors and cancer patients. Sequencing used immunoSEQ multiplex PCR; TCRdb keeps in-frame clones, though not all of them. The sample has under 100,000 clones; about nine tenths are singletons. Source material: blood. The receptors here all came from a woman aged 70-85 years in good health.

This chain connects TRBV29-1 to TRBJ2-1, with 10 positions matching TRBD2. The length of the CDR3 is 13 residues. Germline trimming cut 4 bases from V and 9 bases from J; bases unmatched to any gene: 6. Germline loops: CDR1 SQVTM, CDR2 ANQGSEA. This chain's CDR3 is CSVVAGGYGEQFF. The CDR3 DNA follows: TGCAGCGTTGTAGCGGGAGGCTACGGTGAGCAGTTCTTC.

Written as DNA, the CDR3 is TGTGCCAGCAAATCTGGCCTACCGAACACCGGGGAGCTGTTTTTT. Translating it yields CASKSGLPNTGELFF. The V and J genes are TRBV2 and TRBJ2-2; D not certain. V was clipped by 7 bases and J by 0 bases, with 12 bases between them. Germline values: CDR1 SNHLY, CDR2 FYNNEI. The CDR3 loop spans 15 amino acids.

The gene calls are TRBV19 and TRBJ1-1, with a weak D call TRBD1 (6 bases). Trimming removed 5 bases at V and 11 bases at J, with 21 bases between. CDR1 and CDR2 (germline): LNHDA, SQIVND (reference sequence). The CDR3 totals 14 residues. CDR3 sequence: CASSPQRGGRVAFF. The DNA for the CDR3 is TGTGCCAGTAGTCCTCAAAGGGGGGGGAGGGTGGCTTTCTTT.

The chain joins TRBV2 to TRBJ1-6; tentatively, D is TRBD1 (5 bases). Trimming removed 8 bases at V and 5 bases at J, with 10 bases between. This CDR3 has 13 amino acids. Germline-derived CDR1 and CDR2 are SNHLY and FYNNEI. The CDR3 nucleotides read TGTGCCAGCCTCGGGGCGGATAATTCACCCCTCCACTTT. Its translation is CASLGADNSPLHF.

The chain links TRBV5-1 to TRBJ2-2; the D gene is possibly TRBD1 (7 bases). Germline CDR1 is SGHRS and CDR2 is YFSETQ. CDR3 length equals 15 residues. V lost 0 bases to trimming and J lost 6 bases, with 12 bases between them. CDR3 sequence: CASSLGQGGAGELFF. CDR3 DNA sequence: TGCGCCAGCAGCTTGGGCCAGGGGGGCGCCGGGGAGCTGTTTTTT.

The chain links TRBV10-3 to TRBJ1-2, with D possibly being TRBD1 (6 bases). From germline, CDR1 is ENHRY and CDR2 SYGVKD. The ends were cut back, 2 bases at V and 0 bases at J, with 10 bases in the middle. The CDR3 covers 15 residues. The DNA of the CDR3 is TGTGCCATCAGTGAGAGGGACACCCCTAACTATGGCTACACCTTC. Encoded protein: CAISERDTPNYGYTF.

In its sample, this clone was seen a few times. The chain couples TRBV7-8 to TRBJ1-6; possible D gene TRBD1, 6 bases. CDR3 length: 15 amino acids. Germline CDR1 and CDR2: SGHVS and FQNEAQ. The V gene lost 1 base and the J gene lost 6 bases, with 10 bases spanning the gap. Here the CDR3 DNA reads TGTGCCAGCAGCTTAGGGACAGTTATTAATTCACCCCTCCACTTT. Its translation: CASSLGTVINSPLHF.

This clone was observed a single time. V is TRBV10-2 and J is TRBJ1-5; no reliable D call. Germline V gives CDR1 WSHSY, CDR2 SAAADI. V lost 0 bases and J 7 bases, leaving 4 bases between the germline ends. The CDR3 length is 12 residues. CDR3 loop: CASSESWQPQHF. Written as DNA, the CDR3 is TGCGCCAGCAGTGAGTCTTGGCAGCCCCAGCATTTT.

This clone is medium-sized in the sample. Here the CDR3 DNA reads TGTGCCAGCAGTTACTCGACTAGCGGGAGTGATGAGCAGTTCTTC. It is translated as CASSYSTSGSDEQFF. The chain combines TRBV6-2 or TRBV6-3 with TRBJ2-1; 12 bases match TRBD2. CDR3 length: 15 amino acids. Trimming at V came to 0 bases and at J to 8 bases, leaving 2 bases not matched to a gene. Germline-derived CDR1 and CDR2 are MNHEY and SVGEGT.

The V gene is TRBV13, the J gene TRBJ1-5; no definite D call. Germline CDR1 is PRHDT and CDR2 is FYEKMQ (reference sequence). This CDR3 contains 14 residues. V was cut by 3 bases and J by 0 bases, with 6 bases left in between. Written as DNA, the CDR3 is TGTGCCAGCAGCTTGGGCAATAGCAATCAGCCCCAGCATTTT. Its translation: CASSLGNSNQPQHF.

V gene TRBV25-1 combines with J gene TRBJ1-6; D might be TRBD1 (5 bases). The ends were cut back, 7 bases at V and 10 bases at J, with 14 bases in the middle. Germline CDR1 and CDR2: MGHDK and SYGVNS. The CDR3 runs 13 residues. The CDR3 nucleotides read TGTGCCAGCATGTCCAGGGCCGGGTCACCCCTCCACTTT. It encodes CASMSRAGSPLHF.

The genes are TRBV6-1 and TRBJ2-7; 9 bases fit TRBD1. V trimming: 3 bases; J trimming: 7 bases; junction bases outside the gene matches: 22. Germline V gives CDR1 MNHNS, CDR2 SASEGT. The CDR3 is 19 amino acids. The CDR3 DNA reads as TGTGCCAGCAGTGACGTGGCTTCAAACAGGGGGCCCTATCGTCGGGAGCAGTACTTC. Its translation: CASSDVASNRGPYRREQYF.

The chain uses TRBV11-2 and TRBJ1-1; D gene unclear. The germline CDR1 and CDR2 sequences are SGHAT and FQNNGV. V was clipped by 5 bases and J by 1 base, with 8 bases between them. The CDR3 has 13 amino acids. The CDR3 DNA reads TGTGCCAGCAGCGTAAGGAGGAACACTGAAGCTTTCTTT. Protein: CASSVRRNTEAFF.

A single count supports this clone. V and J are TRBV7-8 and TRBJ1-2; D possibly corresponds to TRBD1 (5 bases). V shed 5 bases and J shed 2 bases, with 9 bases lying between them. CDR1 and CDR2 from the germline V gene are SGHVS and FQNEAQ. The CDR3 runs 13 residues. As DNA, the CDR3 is TGTGCCAGCAGCGCGACAGTGAACTATGGCTACACCTTC. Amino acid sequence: CASSATVNYGYTF.

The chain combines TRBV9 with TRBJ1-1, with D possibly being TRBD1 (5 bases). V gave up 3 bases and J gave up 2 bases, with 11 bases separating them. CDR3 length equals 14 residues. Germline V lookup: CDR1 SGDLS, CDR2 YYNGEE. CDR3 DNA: TGTGCCAGCAGCGCGGACATTTATAACACTGAAGCTTTCTTT. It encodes CASSADIYNTEAFF.

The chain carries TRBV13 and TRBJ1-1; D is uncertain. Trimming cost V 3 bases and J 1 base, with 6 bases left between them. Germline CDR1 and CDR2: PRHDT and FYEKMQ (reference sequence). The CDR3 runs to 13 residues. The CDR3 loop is CASSLSRNTEAFF. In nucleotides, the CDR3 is TGTGCCAGCAGCTTGTCGAGGAACACTGAAGCTTTCTTT.

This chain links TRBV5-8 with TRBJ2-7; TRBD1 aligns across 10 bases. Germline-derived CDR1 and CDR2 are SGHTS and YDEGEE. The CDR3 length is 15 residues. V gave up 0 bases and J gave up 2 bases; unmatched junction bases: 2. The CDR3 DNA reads TGTGCCAGCAGCTTGGTCGGGACAGGGGCCTACGAGCAGTACTTC. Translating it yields CASSLVGTGAYEQYF.

CDR3 region: CASSERAGNQPQHF. In nucleotides, the CDR3 is TGTGCCAGCAGTGAAAGGGCAGGCAATCAGCCCCAGCATTTT. The rearrangement uses TRBV6-1 and TRBJ1-5; D gene uncertain. The CDR3 is made up of 14 amino acids. Germline CDR1 reads MNHNS; CDR2 reads SASEGT. Deletions cut 2 bases from V and 2 bases from J, with 7 bases between.

In DNA form, the CDR3 reads TGCAGCGCCAGAAAAACAACTGAAGCTTTCTTT. Translated, it gives CSARKTTEAFF. The chain recombines TRBV29-1 with TRBJ1-1, with unresolved D. CDR3 length: 11 amino acids. The V gene lost 7 bases and the J gene lost 5 bases, with 11 bases spanning the gap. Germline assignment: CDR1 SQVTM and CDR2 ANQGSEA.

The CDR3: CASSGAFLYTEAFF. CDR3 sequence (DNA): TGTGCCAGTAGTGGGGCCTTTTTGTACACTGAAGCTTTCTTT. V is TRBV19 and J is TRBJ1-1; D is possibly TRBD1 (5 bases). The ends were cut back, 5 bases at V and 3 bases at J, with 13 bases in the middle. The germline V gene has CDR1 LNHDA and CDR2 SQIVND (reference sequence). The length of the CDR3 is 14 residues.

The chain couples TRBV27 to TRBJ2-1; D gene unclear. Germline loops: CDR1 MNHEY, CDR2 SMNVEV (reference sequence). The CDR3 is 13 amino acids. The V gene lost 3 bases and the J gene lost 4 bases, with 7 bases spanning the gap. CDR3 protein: CASSFLPYNEQFF. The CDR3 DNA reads TGTGCCAGCAGTTTTCTGCCGTACAATGAGCAGTTCTTC.

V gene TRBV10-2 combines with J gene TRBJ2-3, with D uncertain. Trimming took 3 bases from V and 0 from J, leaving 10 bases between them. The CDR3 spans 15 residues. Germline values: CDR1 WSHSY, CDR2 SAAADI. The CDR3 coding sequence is TGCGCCAGCAGTGATCAAGGGCCTAGCACAGATACGCAGTATTTT. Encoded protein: CASSDQGPSTDTQYF.

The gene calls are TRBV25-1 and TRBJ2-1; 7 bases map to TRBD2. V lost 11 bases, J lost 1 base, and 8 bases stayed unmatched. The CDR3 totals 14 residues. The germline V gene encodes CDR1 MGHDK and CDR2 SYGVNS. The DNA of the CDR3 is TGTGCCTCCCGAAGGGAGGGTTCCTACAATGAGCAGTTCTTC. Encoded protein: CASRREGSYNEQFF.

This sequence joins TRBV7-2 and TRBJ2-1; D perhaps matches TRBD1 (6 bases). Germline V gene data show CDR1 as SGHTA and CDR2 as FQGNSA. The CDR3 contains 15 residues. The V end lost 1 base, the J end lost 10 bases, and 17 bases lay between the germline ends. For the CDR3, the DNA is TGTGCCAGCAGCTTAGGGGAATCAGGGGCAGGAGAGCAGTTCTTC. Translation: CASSLGESGAGEQFF.

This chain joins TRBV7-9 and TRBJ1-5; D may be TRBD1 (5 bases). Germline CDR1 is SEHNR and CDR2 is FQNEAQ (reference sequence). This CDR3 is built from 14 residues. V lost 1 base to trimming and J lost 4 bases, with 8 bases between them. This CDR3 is CASSLGGGNQPQHF. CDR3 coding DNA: TGTGCCAGCAGCTTAGGGGGGGGAAATCAGCCCCAGCATTTT.

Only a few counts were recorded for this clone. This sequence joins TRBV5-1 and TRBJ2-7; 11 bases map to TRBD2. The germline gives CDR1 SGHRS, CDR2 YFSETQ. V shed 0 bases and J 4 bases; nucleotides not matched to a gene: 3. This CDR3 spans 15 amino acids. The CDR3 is CASSLALAGGYEQYF. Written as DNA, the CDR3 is TGCGCCAGCAGCTTGGCCCTAGCGGGGGGTTACGAGCAGTACTTC.

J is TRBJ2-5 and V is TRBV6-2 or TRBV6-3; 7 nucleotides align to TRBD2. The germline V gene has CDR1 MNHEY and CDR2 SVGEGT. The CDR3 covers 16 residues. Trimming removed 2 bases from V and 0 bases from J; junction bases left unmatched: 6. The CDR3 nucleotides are TGTGCCAGCAGTTACGCCGGACTAGGGAACCAAGAGACCCAGTACTTC. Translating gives CASSYAGLGNQETQYF.

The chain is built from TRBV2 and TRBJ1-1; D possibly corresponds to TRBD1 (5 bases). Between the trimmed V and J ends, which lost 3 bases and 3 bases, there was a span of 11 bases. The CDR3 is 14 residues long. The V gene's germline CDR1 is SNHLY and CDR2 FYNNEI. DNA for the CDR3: TGTGCCAGCAGTGAGCGGGGGTTGGACACTGAAGCTTTCTTT. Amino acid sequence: CASSERGLDTEAFF.

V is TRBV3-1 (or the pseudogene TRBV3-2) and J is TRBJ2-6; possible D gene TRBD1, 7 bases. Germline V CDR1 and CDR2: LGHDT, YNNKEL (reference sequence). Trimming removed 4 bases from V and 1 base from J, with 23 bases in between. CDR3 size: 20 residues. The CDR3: CASSPWFGGGKVSGANVLTF. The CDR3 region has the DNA TGTGCCAGCAGCCCCTGGTTTGGAGGGGGCAAGGTGTCTGGGGCCAACGTCCTGACTTTC.

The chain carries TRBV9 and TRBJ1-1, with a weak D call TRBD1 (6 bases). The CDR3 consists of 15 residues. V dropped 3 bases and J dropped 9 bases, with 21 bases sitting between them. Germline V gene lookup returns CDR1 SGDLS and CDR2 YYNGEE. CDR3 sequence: CASSGGITGNRKAFF. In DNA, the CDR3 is TGTGCCAGCAGCGGAGGAATCACAGGGAATCGGAAAGCTTTCTTT.

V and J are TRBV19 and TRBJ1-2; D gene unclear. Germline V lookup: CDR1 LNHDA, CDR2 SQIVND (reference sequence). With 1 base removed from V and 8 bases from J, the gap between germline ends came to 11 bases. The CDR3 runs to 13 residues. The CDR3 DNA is TGTGCCAGTAGTATAGGAGGTTTTAAGGGCTACACCTTC. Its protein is CASSIGGFKGYTF.